A selection of T cell receptor beta chains follows, all from one sample in a study of cytomegalovirus exposure and HLA in healthy donors. Clones were sequenced by immunoSEQ multiplex PCR, and TCRdb holds only the in-frame ones, with some missing. There are around 150,000 clones in the sample; 80% occur only once, and around a tenth lies in the top ten. The sample taken for sequencing was PBMCs. These TCRs come from a man aged 18-30 years in good health and CMV-seropositive. The CDR3 runs from the conserved cysteine through the conserved F or W. Each record gives: D gene, J gene, V gene, clone size, CDR3 protein, CDR3 DNA. The D gene is left open where the match is weak. Clone size is stated in some rows and not others, as once, few, many or a class when expanded.

d_gene: .
j_gene: TRBJ2-7
v_gene: TRBV4-2
abundance: once
CDR3aa: CASSQAGYEQYF
CDR3nt: TGTGCCAGCAGCCAAGCCGGCTACGAGCAGTACTTC

d_gene: .
j_gene: TRBJ1-2
v_gene: TRBV7-8
abundance: .
CDR3aa: CASSLSDSNYGYTF
CDR3nt: TGTGCCAGCAGCTTATCCGACAGTAACTATGGCTACACCTTC

d_gene: TRBD1
j_gene: TRBJ2-5
v_gene: TRBV5-6
abundance: once
CDR3aa: CASSLEWDRTNPQETQYF
CDR3nt: TGTGCCAGCAGCTTGGAATGGGACAGAACGAATCCCCAAGAGACCCAGTACTTC

d_gene: .
j_gene: TRBJ1-1
v_gene: TRBV28
abundance: .
CDR3aa: CASREGTEAFF
CDR3nt: TGTGCCAGCAGGGAGGGCACTGAAGCTTTCTTT

d_gene: TRBD2
j_gene: TRBJ2-1
v_gene: TRBV4-2
abundance: .
CDR3aa: CASSQEASGGISSNEQFF
CDR3nt: TGTGCCAGCAGCCAAGAAGCTAGCGGGGGAATATCGTCAAATGAGCAGTTCTTC

d_gene: TRBD2
j_gene: TRBJ2-1
v_gene: TRBV9
abundance: few
CDR3aa: CASSLDGLAGLEQFF
CDR3nt: TGTGCCAGCAGCTTAGATGGACTAGCGGGATTGGAGCAGTTCTTC

d_gene: TRBD2
j_gene: TRBJ2-3
v_gene: TRBV6-1
abundance: .
CDR3aa: CASRGTSGRTDTQYF
CDR3nt: TGTGCCAGCAGGGGGACTAGCGGACGCACAGATACGCAGTATTTT

d_gene: .
j_gene: TRBJ1-3
v_gene: TRBV6-1
abundance: .
CDR3aa: CASSEEDIGNTIYF
CDR3nt: TGTGCCAGCAGTGAAGAGGACATCGGAAACACCATATATTTT

d_gene: .
j_gene: TRBJ1-2
v_gene: TRBV27
abundance: few
CDR3aa: CASSGGFWDGYTF
CDR3nt: TGTGCCAGCAGCGGAGGGTTCTGGGATGGCTACACCTTC

d_gene: .
j_gene: TRBJ1-1
v_gene: TRBV7-9
abundance: .
CDR3aa: CASSSGGSGLNTEAFF
CDR3nt: TGTGCCAGCAGCTCCGGGGGGTCAGGCCTTAACACTGAAGCTTTCTTT

d_gene: TRBD1
j_gene: TRBJ1-1
v_gene: TRBV11-2
abundance: .
CDR3aa: CASSAGTANTEAFF
CDR3nt: TGTGCCAGCAGTGCCGGGACAGCGAACACTGAAGCTTTCTTT

d_gene: .
j_gene: TRBJ2-7
v_gene: TRBV15
abundance: .
CDR3aa: CATSRDISDEQYF
CDR3nt: TGTGCCACCAGCAGAGATATTTCAGACGAGCAGTACTTC

d_gene: TRBD1
j_gene: TRBJ1-2
v_gene: TRBV6-1
abundance: few
CDR3aa: CASVPQGSSGYTF
CDR3nt: TGTGCCAGCGTACCACAGGGGAGTAGTGGCTACACCTTC

d_gene: .
j_gene: TRBJ1-4
v_gene: TRBV25-1
abundance: .
CDR3aa: CASSDRPGQPNEKLFF
CDR3nt: TGTGCCAGCAGTGACCGCCCCGGACAGCCTAATGAAAAACTGTTTTTT

d_gene: .
j_gene: TRBJ2-3
v_gene: TRBV5-4
abundance: .
CDR3aa: CASRGTSSTDTQYF
CDR3nt: TGTGCCAGCAGGGGGACATCGAGCACAGATACGCAGTATTTT

d_gene: .
j_gene: TRBJ1-2
v_gene: TRBV4-2
abundance: few
CDR3aa: CASSQDLVQFYGYTF
CDR3nt: TGTGCCAGCAGCCAAGATCTTGTACAGTTCTATGGCTACACCTTC

d_gene: .
j_gene: TRBJ1-5
v_gene: TRBV9
abundance: .
CDR3aa: CASSPGTGDQPQHF
CDR3nt: TGTGCCAGCAGCCCGGGGACTGGTGATCAGCCCCAGCATTTT

d_gene: .
j_gene: TRBJ2-7
v_gene: TRBV5-1
abundance: few
CDR3aa: CASSWDIPTYEQYF
CDR3nt: TGCGCCAGCAGCTGGGACATACCTACCTACGAGCAGTACTTC

d_gene: TRBD1
j_gene: TRBJ1-4
v_gene: TRBV6-5
abundance: .
CDR3aa: CASSPGQGFEKLFF
CDR3nt: TGTGCCAGCAGTCCGGGACAGGGTTTTGAAAAACTGTTTTTT

d_gene: TRBD2
j_gene: TRBJ2-1
v_gene: TRBV10-3
abundance: .
CDR3aa: CASRAGEEQFF
CDR3nt: TGTGCCAGCCGAGCGGGGGAGGAGCAGTTCTTC

d_gene: .
j_gene: TRBJ2-7
v_gene: TRBV5-1
abundance: .
CDR3aa: CASSPPTVYEQYF
CDR3nt: TGCGCCAGCAGCCCTCCCACGGTCTACGAGCAGTACTTC

d_gene: .
j_gene: TRBJ1-1
v_gene: TRBV2
abundance: once
CDR3aa: CASSVSEMDTEAFF
CDR3nt: TGTGCCAGCAGTGTTAGTGAGATGGACACTGAAGCTTTCTTT

d_gene: .
j_gene: TRBJ1-2
v_gene: TRBV7-8
abundance: few
CDR3aa: CASSHTVRVTRNYGYTF
CDR3nt: TGTGCCAGCAGCCACACGGTTCGGGTTACGCGGAACTATGGCTACACCTTC

d_gene: TRBD1
j_gene: TRBJ1-2
v_gene: TRBV5-1
abundance: once
CDR3aa: CASSLEVTGIYGYTF
CDR3nt: TGCGCCAGCAGCTTGGAAGTGACAGGGATATATGGCTACACCTTC

d_gene: TRBD2
j_gene: TRBJ2-5
v_gene: TRBV30
abundance: .
CDR3aa: CAWSVRISGGRGETQYF
CDR3nt: TGTGCCTGGAGTGTACGGATTAGCGGGGGGCGTGGAGAGACCCAGTACTTC

d_gene: TRBD2
j_gene: TRBJ2-1
v_gene: TRBV6-1
abundance: few
CDR3aa: CASSVTSGPQSEQFF
CDR3nt: TGTGCCAGCAGTGTGACTAGCGGTCCCCAATCTGAGCAGTTCTTC

d_gene: TRBD1
j_gene: TRBJ1-6
v_gene: TRBV7-3
abundance: .
CDR3aa: CASSVDRGVESPLHF
CDR3nt: TGTGCCAGCAGCGTCGACAGGGGAGTAGAGTCACCCCTCCACTTT

d_gene: TRBD1
j_gene: TRBJ2-3
v_gene: TRBV2
abundance: .
CDR3aa: CASSDVFDRGMDTQYF
CDR3nt: TGTGCCAGCAGTGATGTTTTCGACAGGGGTATGGATACGCAGTATTTT

d_gene: .
j_gene: TRBJ2-7
v_gene: TRBV7-9
abundance: .
CDR3aa: CASSPIGGYEQYF
CDR3nt: TGTGCCAGCAGCCCGATAGGGGGCTACGAGCAGTACTTC

d_gene: .
j_gene: TRBJ2-1
v_gene: TRBV21-1
abundance: .
CDR3aa: CASSKAGGARNEQFF
CDR3nt: TGTGCCAGCAGCAAGGCGGGGGGGGCCAGGAATGAGCAGTTCTTC

d_gene: .
j_gene: TRBJ2-1
v_gene: TRBV2
abundance: .
CDR3aa: CASSGMGGPYNEQFF
CDR3nt: TGTGCCAGCAGTGGGATGGGAGGACCATACAATGAGCAGTTCTTC

d_gene: .
j_gene: TRBJ1-1
v_gene: TRBV21-1
abundance: few
CDR3aa: CARPSYSPLNTEAFF
CDR3nt: TGTGCCAGACCTTCTTATTCCCCCCTAAACACTGAAGCTTTCTTT

d_gene: .
j_gene: TRBJ2-5
v_gene: TRBV6-1
abundance: .
CDR3aa: CASSCKYF
CDR3nt: TGTGCCAGCAGTTGTAAGTACTTC

d_gene: TRBD1
j_gene: TRBJ2-1
v_gene: TRBV2
abundance: .
CDR3aa: CASNGQGAYNEQFF
CDR3nt: TGTGCCAGCAACGGACAGGGGGCCTACAATGAGCAGTTCTTC

d_gene: TRBD2
j_gene: TRBJ2-2
v_gene: TRBV6-1
abundance: .
CDR3aa: CASSEGSGGFYTGELFF
CDR3nt: TGTGCCAGCAGTGAAGGAAGCGGGGGATTTTATACCGGGGAGCTGTTTTTT

d_gene: .
j_gene: TRBJ2-5
v_gene: TRBV6-1
abundance: .
CDR3aa: CASSDGGKQETQYF
CDR3nt: TGTGCCAGCAGTGACGGGGGTAAACAAGAGACCCAGTACTTC

d_gene: .
j_gene: TRBJ1-4
v_gene: TRBV5-6
abundance: .
CDR3aa: CASSPEPTATNEKLFF
CDR3nt: TGTGCCAGCAGCCCGGAACCGACAGCAACTAATGAAAAACTGTTTTTT

d_gene: TRBD1
j_gene: TRBJ1-5
v_gene: TRBV2
abundance: few
CDR3aa: CASTKQGQPQHF
CDR3nt: TGTGCCAGCACCAAACAGGGGCAGCCCCAGCATTTT

d_gene: .
j_gene: TRBJ2-2
v_gene: TRBV6-5
abundance: .
CDR3aa: CASSYRRDSPTGELFF
CDR3nt: TGTGCCAGCAGTTACCGGCGGGACAGCCCCACCGGGGAGCTGTTTTTT

d_gene: .
j_gene: TRBJ1-2
v_gene: TRBV19
abundance: .
CDR3aa: CATQDGTPLDYGYTF
CDR3nt: TGTGCCACCCAAGACGGGACACCCCTTGACTATGGCTACACCTTC

d_gene: .
j_gene: TRBJ1-4
v_gene: TRBV29-1
abundance: .
CDR3aa: CSAGAGGFNEKLFF
CDR3nt: TGCAGCGCTGGGGCCGGGGGGTTTAATGAAAAACTGTTTTTT

d_gene: .
j_gene: TRBJ2-7
v_gene: TRBV27
abundance: .
CDR3aa: CASSSIGTGEYF
CDR3nt: TGTGCCAGCAGTTCTATAGGGACGGGGGAGTACTTC